This T cell receptor beta chain came from a study of blood T cell repertoires in COVID-19. In the study overall: Specimens from acute and convalescent COVID-19 originated in the United States, Italy and Spain.

The authors' processing: Amplification from reference gene primers served as the basis for estimated nucleated cell counts. Profiling relied on immunoSEQ multiplex PCR, and the TCRdb table lists in-frame clones only, not all of them. V and J calls plus clone size are reproduced from that table; the DNA served to infer D and trimming. Of about 120,000 clones listed, about 88% are singletons. Losses at the gene ends were 4 bases for V and 9 bases for J; bases not matched to a gene: 13. CDR3 length equals 17 residues. Germline V gene data show CDR1 as PRHDT and CDR2 as FYEKMQ (reference sequence). The source is a woman in her 70s who had recovered from COVID-19. Material: peripheral blood. The V gene is TRBV13, the J gene TRBJ2-1; TRBD2 matches at 12 bases. The CDR3 DNA reads TGTGCCAGCAGCTCCTCACTAGCGGGAGGTCTGGGTAGTGAGCAGTTCTTC. Its protein is CASSSSLAGGLGSEQFF.